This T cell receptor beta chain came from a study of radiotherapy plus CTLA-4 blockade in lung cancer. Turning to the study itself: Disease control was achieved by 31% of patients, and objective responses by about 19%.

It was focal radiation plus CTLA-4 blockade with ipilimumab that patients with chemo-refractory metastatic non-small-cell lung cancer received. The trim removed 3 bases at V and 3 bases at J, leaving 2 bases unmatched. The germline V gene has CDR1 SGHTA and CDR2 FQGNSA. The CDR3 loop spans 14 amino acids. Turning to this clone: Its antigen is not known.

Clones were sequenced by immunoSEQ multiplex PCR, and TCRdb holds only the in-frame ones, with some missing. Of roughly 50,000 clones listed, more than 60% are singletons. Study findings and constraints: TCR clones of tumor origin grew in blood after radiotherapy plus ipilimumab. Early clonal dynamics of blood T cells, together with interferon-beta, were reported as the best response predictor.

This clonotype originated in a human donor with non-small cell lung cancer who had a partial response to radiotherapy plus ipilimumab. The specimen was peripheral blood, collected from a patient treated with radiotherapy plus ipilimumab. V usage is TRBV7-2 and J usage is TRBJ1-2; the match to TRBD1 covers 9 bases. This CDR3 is CASSFRDRDYGYTF. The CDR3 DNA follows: TGTGCCAGCAGCTTCCGGGACAGGGACTATGGCTACACCTTC.